This passage covers 23 T cell receptor beta chains from one sample sequenced in a study of regulatory T cells in long-lasting Graves disease. Both iRepertoire HTBI primers and Arm-PCR of CDR3 regions were used to build the TCR beta libraries. In TCRdb, the multiplex PCR reads were re-called with MiXCR into one record per CDR3 protein. The sample shows about 240,000 distinct CDR3 sequences, just over 20% of them seen only once. Described time point: newly diagnosed GD, antithyroid drugs for less than 3 months. Following extraction of RNA from PBMCs, that RNA was used to make the TCR library. The sequencing used peripheral blood mononuclear cells (PBMCs), collected at new diagnosis, from a patient treated with antithyroid drugs. The receptors were sampled from a female donor with Graves disease.

This clonotype appeared once. The gene calls are TRBV7-8 and TRBJ2-5, with 11 nucleotides matching TRBD2. Germline trimming cut 5 bases from V and 2 bases from J; bases unmatched to any gene: 1. CDR1 and CDR2 (germline): SGHVS, FQNEAQ. The CDR3 length is 14 residues. CDR3 DNA: TGTGCCAGCAGCGGGACTAGCGGTCAAGAGACCCAGTACTTC. It codes for CASSGTSGQETQYF.

This clonotype has ten or more counts. This chain links TRBV7-2 with TRBJ2-7; a possible D gene is TRBD1 (5 bases). With 2 bases removed from V and 4 bases from J, the gap between germline ends came to 18 bases. The CDR3 sequence is 16 residues long. Germline CDR1 is SGHTA and CDR2 is FQGNSA. In DNA form, the CDR3 reads TGTGCCAGCAGCTTAACAGGCCTCAATCTCGGGTACGAGCAGTACTTC. Encoded protein: CASSLTGLNLGYEQYF.

With respect to this clonotype: A read error may explain this, as a much larger clone is one base away. The chain uses TRBV18 and TRBJ2-7, with D tentatively TRBD2 (5 bases). This CDR3 is 13 amino acids long. Germline CDR1 is KGHSH and CDR2 is LQKENI. DNA of the CDR3: TGTGCCAGCCCACCCGGGGTGATGGACGAGCAGTACTTC. Protein: CASPPGVMDEQYF.

Regarding this clonotype: This may be a read error: a much more frequent sequence differs by one nucleotide. This chain connects TRBV6-2 or TRBV6-3 to TRBJ2-3; 8 bases align to TRBD2. Unmatched junction bases numbered 12, after V lost 5 bases and J lost 5 bases. CDR1 is MNHEY and CDR2 is SVGEGT in the germline V gene. This CDR3 is built from 16 residues. The CDR3 nucleotides read TGTGCCAGCAGTGATCTAAACGGGGGGGCAGGAGATACGCAGTATTTT. This translates into CASSDLNGGAGDTQYF.

In this sample, this clonotype turned up many times. The CDR3 region is CSASASGMLGYGYTF. The CDR3 bases are TGCAGTGCTAGTGCCTCAGGGATGTTGGGCTATGGCTACACCTTC. The chain is built from TRBV20-1 and TRBJ1-2, with D perhaps matching TRBD1 (5 bases). Germline V lookup: CDR1 DFQATT, CDR2 SNEGSKA (reference sequence). The CDR3 is made up of 15 amino acids. V lost 3 bases to trimming and J lost 4 bases, with 18 bases between them.

This clonotype was seen repeatedly, ten times or more. This chain links TRBV2 with TRBJ2-5, with 9 bases identical to TRBD1. Trimming took 6 bases from V and 3 from J; bases not matched to a gene: 8. CDR3 size: 15 residues. The V gene's germline CDR1 is SNHLY and CDR2 FYNNEI. DNA for the CDR3: TGTGCCAGCAGAGGAGGGACAGGGCTAAAAGAGACCCAGTACTTC. The encoded protein is CASRGGTGLKETQYF.

This clonotype showed up many times. V usage is TRBV7-9 and J usage is TRBJ2-3; 7 nucleotides agree with TRBD1. V lost 6 bases and J lost 4; bases outside the gene matches: 16. The CDR3 extends over 17 amino acids. In germline, CDR1 is SEHNR, CDR2 FQNEAQ (reference sequence). This CDR3 reads CASRQFPGQWDADTQYF. DNA of the CDR3: TGTGCCAGCAGACAATTCCCGGGACAGTGGGACGCAGATACGCAGTATTTT.

As regards this clonotype: Relative to the germline gene, one junction end is altered; a read error may explain this. The chain has TRBV25-1 and TRBJ2-1; no reliable D call. The germline V gene has CDR1 MGHDK and CDR2 SYGVNS. The CDR3 extends over 11 amino acids. CDR3 DNA: TGTTCCAGCAGTGAATCCTATGAGCAGTTCTTC. This sequence encodes CSSSESYEQFF.

This clonotype was counted ten times or more. The gene calls are TRBV3-1 and TRBJ2-3, with D unclear. This CDR3 spans 16 amino acids. Trimming took off 4 bases at V and 7 bases at J, with 21 bases between the two ends. Germline values: CDR1 LGHDT, CDR2 YNNKEL (reference sequence). CDR3 sequence reads: CASSPRQALAEYTQYF. The CDR3 DNA reads TGTGCCAGCAGCCCCCGCCAAGCACTGGCTGAGTATACGCAGTATTTT.

The chain combines TRBV19 with TRBJ1-5; D not resolved. The CDR3 sequence is 14 residues long. The V gene's germline CDR1 is LNHDA and CDR2 SQIVND (reference sequence). V shed 3 bases and J shed 8 bases, with 14 bases lying between them. The CDR3 region has the DNA TGTGCCAGTAGTATCAGTCCGGGTAATAAGCCCCAGCATTTT. Translated: CASSISPGNKPQHF. The full variable domain, with the rest looked up from reference TRBV19 and TRBJ1-5, is DGGITQSPKYLFRKEGQNVTLSCEQNLNHDAMYWYRQDPGQGLRLIYYSQIVNDFQKGDIAEGYSVSREKKESFPLTVTSAQKNPTAFYLCASSISPGNKPQHFGDGTRLSIL.

This clonotype was observed many times. The V and J genes are TRBV12-3 or TRBV12-4 and TRBJ2-1, with D possibly matching TRBD2 (6 bases). This CDR3 is built from 13 residues. V lost 6 bases, J lost 10 bases, and 16 bases lay in between. The CDR3 here is CASSGTPGGEQFF. For the CDR3, the DNA is TGTGCCAGCAGCGGGACTCCGGGCGGGGAGCAGTTCTTC.

V gene TRBV7-3 combines with J gene TRBJ1-4; 9 bases line up with TRBD1. This CDR3 comprises 15 residues. J was trimmed by 7 bases and V by 3 bases; bases with no gene match: 6. CDR1 SGHTA and CDR2 FQGTGA come from the germline V gene. The CDR3 region is CASSLTGGSSEKLFF. CDR3 in DNA: TGTGCCAGCAGCTTGACAGGGGGATCGAGTGAAAAACTGTTTTTT.

This clonotype was detected only a few times. The rearrangement joins TRBV9 to TRBJ1-2; D may be TRBD1 (6 bases). The CDR3 sequence is 15 residues long. The V gene's germline CDR1 is SGDLS and CDR2 YYNGEE. V was cut by 0 bases and J by 5 bases, with 14 bases left in between. The CDR3 coding sequence is TGTGCCAGCAGCGTAGGGGACAAGACGACTTATGGCTACACCTTC. This gives the protein CASSVGDKTTYGYTF.

A word on this clonotype: A much larger clone is a single base away; this may be a read error. The chain couples TRBV5-8 to TRBJ1-5, with D possibly matching TRBD1 (6 bases). Germline lookup yields CDR1 SGHTS and CDR2 YDEGEE. This CDR3 region has 14 residues. Trimming shortened V by 4 bases and J by 9 bases, and 17 bases separated the two germline ends. The CDR3 sequence is CASSITGSGRPQHF. The CDR3 DNA sequence: TGTGCCAGCAGCATAACAGGGTCCGGTCGGCCCCAGCATTTT.

J is TRBJ1-6 and V is TRBV27; D remains unclear. Trimming took off 8 bases at V and 4 bases at J, with 6 bases between the two ends. In germline, CDR1 is MNHEY, CDR2 SMNVEV (reference sequence). The CDR3 has 12 residues. The CDR3 protein is CASCHYNSPLHF. DNA for the CDR3: TGTGCCAGCTGTCATTATAATTCACCCCTCCACTTT.

In its sample, this clonotype was seen many times. The chain is built from TRBV7-2 and TRBJ1-6; TRBD1 agrees at 9 bases. Germline CDR1 is SGHTA and CDR2 is FQGNSA. CDR3 length equals 15 residues. The V gene end was trimmed by 0 bases and the J gene end by 10 bases; junction bases not matched to a gene: 4. The CDR3 region is CASSLATGGGSPLHF. The CDR3 coding sequence is TGTGCCAGCAGCTTAGCGACAGGGGGAGGGTCACCCCTCCACTTT. The variable domain in full, with the rest retrieved from reference TRBV7-2 and TRBJ1-6, is GAGVSQSPSNKVTEKGKDVELRCDPISGHTALYWYRQSLGQGLEFLIYFQGNSAPDKSGLPSDRFSAERTGGSVSTLTIQRTQQEDSAVYLCASSLATGGGSPLHFGNGTRLTVT.

This clonotype has just a few counts. The rearrangement links TRBV28 to TRBJ2-7, with D unresolved. This CDR3 comprises 12 residues. V lost 2 bases and J 6 bases, leaving 8 bases between the germline ends. Germline CDR1 MDHEN, CDR2 SYDVKM. CDR3 bases: TGTGCCAGCAGTTTAAAGGGATTCGAGCAGTACTTC. Its translation is CASSLKGFEQYF.

There are many counts of this clonotype. This chain uses TRBV20-1 with TRBJ2-7; 10 nucleotides match TRBD1. This CDR3 has 15 amino acids. V lost 0 bases to trimming and J lost 5 bases; unmatched junction nucleotides: 7. The germline gives CDR1 DFQATT, CDR2 SNEGSKA (reference sequence). CDR3 in amino acids: CSARDNGQGGHEQYF. The CDR3 DNA reads TGCAGTGCTAGAGATAATGGACAGGGGGGGCACGAGCAGTACTTC.

In this sample, this clonotype turned up many times. The chain has TRBV10-3 and TRBJ2-7; 7 bases align to TRBD1. This CDR3 is 14 amino acids long. Germline V gives CDR1 ENHRY, CDR2 SYGVKD. V was clipped by 10 bases and J by 0 bases; unmatched bases: 9. DNA of the CDR3: TGTGCCACCGTACAGGGGACAGACTCCTACGAGCAGTACTTC. Translated: CATVQGTDSYEQYF.

This clonotype was detected ten times or more. The rearrangement uses TRBV14 and TRBJ1-1, with unresolved D. Trimming stripped 0 bases from V and 5 bases from J, with 10 bases between. CDR1 and CDR2 from the germline V gene are SGHDN and FVKESK. The CDR3 runs to 14 residues. The CDR3, as DNA: TGTGCCAGCAGCCAAGATCTTGTGGTAACTGAAGCTTTCTTT. It translates to CASSQDLVVTEAFF.

This clonotype was observed many times. The V call is TRBV6-2 or TRBV6-3, the J call TRBJ1-2; D gene uncertain. Germline V gene lookup returns CDR1 MNHEY and CDR2 SVGEGT. Trimming pared 2 bases from V and 4 bases from J, leaving 11 bases between. The CDR3 length is 14 residues. In DNA form, the CDR3 reads TGTGCCAGCAGTTACCCCCCGGAGATCTATGGCTACACCTTC. Residues: CASSYPPEIYGYTF.

In its sample, this clonotype was seen many times. The chain is built from TRBV6-1 and TRBJ2-7, with a tentative D call TRBD2 (6 bases). Germline V gene lookup returns CDR1 MNHNS and CDR2 SASEGT. The CDR3 covers 14 residues. Trimming cost V 5 bases and J 3 bases, with 14 bases left between them. The CDR3 reads CASSRDSSYYEQYF. The CDR3 bases are TGTGCCAGCAGTCGGGACTCCTCCTACTACGAGCAGTACTTC.

This clonotype has a count of ten or more. V is TRBV6-2 or TRBV6-3 and J is TRBJ2-7, with TRBD1 matching 7 bases. In germline, CDR1 is MNHEY, CDR2 SVGEGT. The CDR3 extends over 12 amino acids. J was trimmed by 6 bases and V by 6 bases; bases with no gene match: 5. The CDR3 loop is CASSPPGGEQYF. DNA for the CDR3: TGTGCCAGCAGCCCACCAGGGGGCGAGCAGTACTTC.